This TCR beta chain was captured in a study of CD8 T cells in ankylosing spondylitis. The CDR3 sequence is 17 residues long. Germline V gene lookup returns CDR1 DFQATT and CDR2 SNEGSKA (reference sequence). V lost 0 bases to trimming and J lost 5 bases; unmatched junction nucleotides: 12. On this clonotype: Its antigen is unidentified.

TCRdb reprocessed the 5' RACE reads with MiXCR, giving one entry per CDR3 protein. Among roughly 260,000 distinct CDR3 sequences listed, around 18% were seen once. Findings and caveats of the study: Researchers report that disease-linked clones proved CD8+ and relatively rare in peripheral blood.

This clonotype was obtained from a male donor with ankylosing spondylitis or in good health (not recorded which). Sample: blood, either unsorted or a sorted T cell fraction (not recorded which). This sequence joins TRBV20-1 and TRBJ2-3; 9 bases align to TRBD2. The chain's CDR3 is CSARDQRASGIGDTQYF. The DNA for the CDR3 is TGCAGTGCTAGAGATCAGAGGGCTAGCGGGATCGGAGATACGCAGTATTTT.